The entry below gives a single T cell receptor beta chain sequence along with its context. Its specific antigen is unknown. No qualities accompany the bases; no much larger clone lies one base away. TCR libraries were generated with the immunoSEQ multiplex PCR assay, using TCR-beta and/or TCR-alpha/delta assays for each sample. The Illumina high-throughput platform was used to sequence the amplified TCR libraries. As for the authors' bioinformatics: Clustering and dimensionality reduction were performed using pairwise TCRdist distances among GMM-specific receptors from ex vivo sorted or in vitro expanded T cells. Each clinical repertoire received a mean NN-distance score, defined as the average TCRdist to the nearest 10% of tetramer-positive reference sequences. GEM TCR motif frequency was calculated as the fraction of unique TCRs that matched known GEM sequences in V/J usage and CDR3 length. Linear discriminant analysis with leave-one-out cross-validation, implemented in scikit-learn, was used to classify active tuberculosis. Sourced from immuneACCESS, this table was stored by TCRdb with only in-frame sequences that have V and J called. A share of the clones is absent; for the studies checked, an unresolved V gene accounts for under half, and the remainder has no known explanation. The D gene and trimming were derived from the DNA, and the V and J assignments and clone size from that table. For this sample there are about 44,000 clones; 90% to 95% appear just once. The ten biggest clones cover approximately 7.6% of the sample.

This record belongs to a study of T cells in tuberculosis (dated by TCRdb to the late 2010s). About the full investigation: In the study, CD1B tetramers and high-throughput TCR immunosequencing were combined to characterize T cells specific for the mycobacterial lipid antigen glucose monomycolate (GMM). IGRA-negative adolescents, IGRA-positive adolescents with latent tuberculosis and adults with active tuberculosis, around nine per group, were compared in a South African clinical cohort. Paper-wide results and their limitations: The smaller NN-distances were partly driven by shorter CDR3-alpha lengths in active tuberculosis patients, and the difference for TCR-beta did not reach statistical significance. Compared with IGRA-negative controls, TCR-alpha repertoires from active tuberculosis had smaller mean NN-distances to GMM-specific TCRs, which suggests clonal expansion of these TCRs. A classifier using the diverse GMM-specific repertoire reached approximately 89% accuracy (AUROC approximately 0.9), compared with 60% to 75% accuracy using GEM motif frequencies. Clinical samples were chosen by availability of cryopreserved specimens, and active tuberculosis cases were adults while controls were adolescents.

At study entry, a tuberculin skin test and the QuantiFERON-TB GOLD In-Tube IGRA were used to screen adolescents for latent tuberculosis infection. Immunosequencing of unsorted cryopreserved PBMC covered, on average, around 99,000 T cells per clinical donor. Eleven high schools in the Worcester region of the Western Cape, South Africa, served as enrollment sites for adolescents aged 12 to 18 years. Ten M. tuberculosis-infected adolescents and approximately 10 uninfected adolescents were selected, with the two groups matched for age and sex. PBMC from adolescents were isolated by density centrifugation from freshly drawn heparinized blood and then cryopreserved. From the cysteine up to the phenylalanine, the CDR3 has a length of 14 residues. The DNA shown is the 42-base CDR3, in frame from base 1. Taken from the germline V gene (reference sequence), the CDR1 and CDR2 loops are LNHDA and SQIVND. The V end loses 6 bases and the J end loses 3 bases, and a stretch of 14 bases separates them.

The rearranged segments are TRBV19 and TRBJ1-2; TRBD1 is possibly the D segment (5 matching bases). The clonotype comes from a donor between 10 and 35 years old with latent tuberculosis or without tuberculosis infection. The sequencing sample was made of PBMCs. CDR3 protein: CASRASGGDYGYTF. The nucleotide sequence reads TGTGCCAGTAGGGCCTCCGGGGGGGACTATGGCTACACCTTC.